Following are 14 T cell receptor beta chains from one sample sequenced in a study of shared clonotypes between healthy human individuals. Data came from immunoSEQ multiplex PCR; TCRdb stores just in-frame clones and leaves some out. The profile shows roughly 1 million clones, under 80% of them singletons. Sequencing used memory CD4+ T cells sorted from blood. Subset defined: CD45RA-negative fraction. The source is a young man in good health.

The chain employs TRBV7-2 and TRBJ1-2, with D possibly being TRBD1 (5 bases). The length of the CDR3 is 14 residues. Per germline, CDR1 SGHTA and CDR2 FQGNSA. Trimming left V 1 base short and J 5 bases short, with 11 bases between. CDR3: CASSLGGANYGYTF. The CDR3 nucleotides read TGTGCCAGCAGCTTAGGAGGGGCGAATTATGGCTACACCTTC. The full variable domain, with the rest looked up from reference TRBV7-2 and TRBJ1-2, is GAGVSQSPSNKVTEKGKDVELRCDPISGHTALYWYRQSLGQGLEFLIYFQGNSAPDKSGLPSDRFSAERTGGSVSTLTIQRTQQEDSAVYLCASSLGGANYGYTFGSGTRLTVV.

The rearrangement uses TRBV29-1 and TRBJ2-5; 8 bases map to TRBD1. Germline V gives CDR1 SQVTM, CDR2 ANQGSEA. CDR3 length equals 14 residues. V shed 5 bases and J 7 bases; nucleotides not matched to a gene: 12. Here the CDR3 reads CSVKDRVEGGTQYF. The CDR3 DNA reads as TGCAGCGTTAAGGACAGGGTGGAAGGGGGGACCCAGTACTTC. The full variable domain, rest sourced from reference TRBV29-1 and TRBJ2-5, is SAVISQKPSRDICQRGTSLTIQCQVDSQVTMMFWYRQQPGQSLTLIATANQGSEATYESGFVIDKFPISRPNLTFSTLTVSNMSPEDSSIYLCSVKDRVEGGTQYFGPGTRLLVL.

The gene calls are TRBV7-8 and TRBJ2-7, with D possibly matching TRBD2 (6 bases). The length of the CDR3 is 16 residues. Germline V gene data show CDR1 as SGHVS and CDR2 as FQNEAQ. Trimming stripped 2 bases from V and 3 bases from J, with 17 bases between. In DNA, the CDR3 is TGTGCCAGCAGCTTACGAATCTCGGGAGAAGGCTACGAGCAGTACTTC. Residues: CASSLRISGEGYEQYF.

J is TRBJ1-2 and V is TRBV11-2; D gene ambiguous. From germline, CDR1 is SGHAT and CDR2 FQNNGV. Trimming removed 1 base from V and 5 bases from J, with 8 bases in between. The CDR3 has 13 amino acids. CDR3 nucleotides: TGTGCCAGCAGCTTAGGACGGCTTTATGGCTACACCTTC. This encodes CASSLGRLYGYTF.

This rearrangement joins TRBV7-2 to TRBJ1-3; unclear D gene. There are 13 residues in the CDR3. Germline values: CDR1 SGHTA, CDR2 FQGNSA. V lost 6 bases and J 4 bases, leaving 10 bases between the germline ends. The CDR3 loop reads CASSQSTGNTIYF. CDR3 DNA sequence: TGTGCCAGCAGTCAGAGTACAGGAAACACCATATATTTT.

The V and J genes are TRBV5-1 and TRBJ2-5; 11 bases fit TRBD1. The V and J ends lost 3 bases and 5 bases, in that order; junction bases with no gene match: 6. Germline values: CDR1 SGHRS, CDR2 YFSETQ. The CDR3 has 15 amino acids. CDR3 bases: TGCGCCAGCAGCTCTCAGGACAGGGGGCCGGAGACCCAGTACTTC. The encoded protein is CASSSQDRGPETQYF. Based on the CDR3 plus reference TRBV5-1 and TRBJ2-5, the full variable domain is KAGVTQTPRYLIKTRGQQVTLSCSPISGHRSVSWYQQTPGQGLQFLFEYFSETQRNKGNFPGRFSGRQFSNSRSEMNVSTLELGDSALYLCASSSQDRGPETQYFGPGTRLLVL.

The rearrangement uses TRBV5-6 and TRBJ1-2, with no clear D. Germline loops: CDR1 SGHDT, CDR2 YYEEEE. The ends were cut back, 5 bases at V and 2 bases at J, with 10 bases in the middle. CDR3 length equals 13 residues. In DNA, the CDR3 is TGTGCCAGCAGGAATGATCTCAACTATGGCTACACCTTC. Translation: CASRNDLNYGYTF.

This clone has only a few counts. The chain joins TRBV5-1 to TRBJ1-5; D possibly corresponds to TRBD1 (6 bases). This CDR3 comprises 15 residues. In germline, CDR1 is SGHRS, CDR2 YFSETQ. V dropped 2 bases and J dropped 6 bases, with 15 bases sitting between them. CDR3 bases: TGCGCCAGCAGCTTAGCAGGGGTGATTGGTCAGCCCCAGCATTTT. Its protein product is CASSLAGVIGQPQHF.

The rearrangement links TRBV19 to TRBJ2-7, with 7 bases fitting TRBD1. V was clipped by 5 bases and J by 3 bases; unmatched bases: 4. This CDR3 contains 13 residues. Germline-derived CDR1 and CDR2 are LNHDA and SQIVND (reference sequence). This CDR3 reads CASSRRQGYEQYF. The CDR3 DNA reads as TGTGCCAGTAGTCGTCGACAGGGCTACGAGCAGTACTTC. The full variable domain, in which reference TRBV19 and TRBJ2-7 provide the parts outside the CDR3, is DGGITQSPKYLFRKEGQNVTLSCEQNLNHDAMYWYRQDPGQGLRLIYYSQIVNDFQKGDIAEGYSVSREKKESFPLTVTSAQKNPTAFYLCASSRRQGYEQYFGPGTRLTVT.

This clone was observed a single time. The chain employs TRBV4-3 and TRBJ2-1; 12 positions match TRBD2. Germline-derived CDR1 and CDR2 are LGHNA and YSLEER. There are 18 residues in the CDR3. V was pared by 0 bases and J by 7 bases, with 10 bases of the junction left unmatched. This CDR3 is CASSQDVVGLAGLNEQFF. CDR3 DNA sequence: TGCGCCAGCAGCCAAGACGTTGTCGGACTAGCGGGGCTTAATGAGCAGTTCTTC.

On this clone itself: The same CDR3 can be traced to other DNA sequences in this sample. The rearrangement links TRBV5-1 to TRBJ2-3, with 11 bases aligning to TRBD2. Looked up from germline, CDR1 is SGHRS and CDR2 is YFSETQ. Trimming removed 4 bases from V and 4 bases from J; junction bases left unmatched: 2. CDR3 size: 14 residues. DNA of the CDR3: TGCGCCAGCAGCCCACTAGCGGGGGCAGATACGCAGTATTTT. As protein: CASSPLAGADTQYF.

This clone was observed a single time. V is TRBV6-6 and J is TRBJ1-1; no clear D gene. The CDR3 runs 14 residues. Trimming removed 2 bases at V and 0 bases at J, with 7 bases between. In germline, CDR1 is MNHNY, CDR2 SVGAGI (reference sequence). CDR3 nucleotide sequence: TGTGCCAGCAGTTACGAGCTCCTGAACACTGAAGCTTTCTTT. Translating it yields CASSYELLNTEAFF.

The chain uses TRBV7-9 and TRBJ2-1; D is unresolved. V shed 4 bases and J shed 8 bases, with 6 bases lying between them. This CDR3 has 11 residues. The germline CDR1 and CDR2 sequences are SEHNR and FQNEAQ (reference sequence). The CDR3 sequence is CASSSSDEQFF. The CDR3 DNA follows: TGTGCCAGCAGCTCGTCGGATGAGCAGTTCTTC.

V is TRBV6-5 and J is TRBJ1-5; tentatively, D is TRBD1 (5 bases). The CDR3 totals 14 residues. The V end lost 6 bases, the J end lost 3 bases, and 12 bases lay between the germline ends. CDR1 and CDR2 (germline): MNHEY, SVGAGI. CDR3 sequence reads: CASSSRGPNQPQHF. DNA of the CDR3: TGTGCCAGCAGCTCAAGGGGACCCAATCAGCCCCAGCATTTT.